Following are 6 T cell receptor beta chains from one sample sequenced in a study of T cells in Graves' hyperthyroidism and ophthalmopathy. Researchers took RNA transcripts and amplified the TCR beta CDR3 regions from them. First-round RT-PCR of the TCR CDR3 relied on the HTBI primer set. TCRdb re-derived calls from the multiplex PCR reads in MiXCR, one entry per CDR3 protein. This sample yields a few hundred thousand distinct CDR3 sequences, of which under 15% are seen a single time; around a third belongs to the top ten. Material for sequencing was blood. The receptors derive from a woman in her 30s with Graves' hyperthyroidism.

This clonotype was seen only a few times. J is TRBJ1-5 and V is TRBV6-2 or TRBV6-3; TRBD1 is a possible D gene (5 bases). The CDR3 has 15 amino acids. The V end lost 8 bases, the J end lost 6 bases, and 20 bases lay between the germline ends. CDR1 is MNHEY and CDR2 is SVGEGT in the germline V gene. The CDR3 region is CASVTGGDGGQPQHF. The DNA of the CDR3 is TGTGCCAGCGTCACAGGAGGGGACGGGGGTCAGCCCCAGCATTTT.

This clonotype was seen ten or more times. The genes are TRBV28 and TRBJ2-7, with TRBD2 as a possible D gene (5 bases). Trimming stripped 3 bases from V and 0 bases from J, with 15 bases between. This CDR3 is 16 amino acids long. Germline loops: CDR1 MDHEN, CDR2 SYDVKM. Here the CDR3 DNA reads TGTGCCAGCAGTTTGAGACTACTCGGCGACTCCTACGAGCAGTACTTC. It codes for CASSLRLLGDSYEQYF.

This clonotype was detected only a few times. This rearrangement joins TRBV5-4 to TRBJ2-3; a weak D match, TRBD1 (5 bases). The V end lost 0 bases, the J end lost 8 bases, and 16 bases lay between the germline ends. The CDR3 runs to 15 residues. The V gene's germline CDR1 is SGHNT and CDR2 YYREEE (reference sequence). The CDR3 coding sequence is TGTGCCAGCAGCTTGGTGGGCGGAGCACAGGCTACGCAGTATTTT. This translates into CASSLVGGAQATQYF.

This clonotype was seen a handful of times. J is TRBJ1-5 and V is TRBV28; 7 bases align to TRBD1. The CDR3 has 15 amino acids. Germline CDR1 and CDR2: MDHEN and SYDVKM. V shed 6 bases and J 2 bases; nucleotides not matched to a gene: 7. The chain's CDR3 is CASRPGGVRNQPQHF. The CDR3 bases are TGTGCCAGCAGGCCAGGGGGGGTTCGCAATCAGCCCCAGCATTTT. Complete variable domain (other parts from reference TRBV28 and TRBJ1-5): DVKVTQSSRYLVKRTGEKVFLECVQDMDHENMFWYRQDPGLGLRLIYFSYDVKMKEKGDIPEGYSVSREKKERFSLILESASTNQTSMYLCASRPGGVRNQPQHFGDGTRLSIL.

This clonotype was observed many times. J is TRBJ2-1 and V is TRBV30, with D perhaps TRBD2 (5 bases). The V end was cut by 0 bases, the J end by 8 bases, with 14 bases between. CDR1 and CDR2 from the germline V gene are GTSNPN and SVGIG (reference sequence). The CDR3 length is 14 residues. The CDR3 sequence: CAWSVGWETDEQFF. CDR3 bases: TGTGCCTGGAGTGTAGGGTGGGAGACCGATGAGCAGTTCTTC.

The sample holds a few counts of this clonotype. The genes are TRBV5-4 and TRBJ1-3; TRBD1 agrees at 8 bases. Germline trimming cut 4 bases from V and 0 bases from J; bases unmatched to any gene: 9. CDR3 size: 17 residues. The germline V gene encodes CDR1 SGHNT and CDR2 YYREEE (reference sequence). The CDR3 sequence: CASSLGQGISSGNTIYF. The CDR3 DNA reads TGTGCCAGCAGCCTCGGACAGGGAATAAGCTCTGGAAACACCATATATTTT.